The sequence of this T cell receptor beta chain was determined in a study of resident and recirculating memory T cells in vitiligo. Patients' lesions had not changed for the previous 6 months. Looked up from germline, CDR1 is SGHTA and CDR2 is FQGNSA. CDR3 length equals 15 residues. Unmatched junction bases numbered 7, after V lost 5 bases and J lost 3 bases. Profiling relied on immunoSEQ multiplex PCR, and the TCRdb table lists in-frame clones only, not all of them. The data show tens of thousands of clones, roughly 92% seen once. The TCR originated in a male donor with vitiligo. The sequenced material came from blood. This chain joins TRBV7-2 and TRBJ1-1, with 9 bases that match TRBD1. CDR3 sequence (DNA): TGTGCCAGCAGCGTCAACAGGGGGCCCCACACTGAAGCTTTCTTT. This encodes CASSVNRGPHTEAFF.